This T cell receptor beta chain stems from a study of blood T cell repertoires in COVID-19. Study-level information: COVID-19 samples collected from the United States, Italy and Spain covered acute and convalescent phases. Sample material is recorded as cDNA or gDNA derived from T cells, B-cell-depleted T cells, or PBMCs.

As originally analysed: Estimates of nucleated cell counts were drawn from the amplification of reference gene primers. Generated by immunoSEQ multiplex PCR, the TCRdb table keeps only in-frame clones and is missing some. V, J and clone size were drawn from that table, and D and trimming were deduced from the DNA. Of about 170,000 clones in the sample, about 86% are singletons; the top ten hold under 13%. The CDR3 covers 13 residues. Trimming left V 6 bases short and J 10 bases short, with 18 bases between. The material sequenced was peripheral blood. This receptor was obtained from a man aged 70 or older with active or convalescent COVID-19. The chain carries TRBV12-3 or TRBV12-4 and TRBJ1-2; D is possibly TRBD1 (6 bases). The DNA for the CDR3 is TGTGCCAGCAGGACCCGTGGCAGGGGTGACTACACCTTC. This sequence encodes CASRTRGRGDYTF.